This T cell receptor beta chain is from a study of blood T cell repertoires in COVID-19 (dated by TCRdb to about 2020). In terms of the full investigation: Samples from collaborators originated in the United States, Italy and Spain and spanned both the acute and convalescent phases of COVID-19. The prospective study material was composed of cDNA or gDNA derived from T cells, B-cell-depleted T cells, or PBMCs. The dataset comprised deeply sampled blood TCRbeta repertoires from subjects exposed to, actively infected with, or recovered from COVID-19. The repertoires were made available in a free public database intended to serve as a resource for research on the immune response to SARS-CoV-2. Samples were obtained from the ongoing ImmuneRACE study (first 160 participants) and from over a thousand subjects provided by 6 global collaborators. The sample metadata nearly always contained a de-identified subject ID, COVID-19 status, age in years and sex. HLA class I and class II types, where available, came from metadata supplied by the sample provider rather than from assay-based typing. Findings and caveats that apply to the study as a whole: How much clinical and demographic metadata was included differed by source and by participant, and the metadata was provided uncurated.

This clone was detected only once. The antigen it recognizes is unknown. Base qualities are not provided; no much larger clone lies one nucleotide away. Whole blood was collected in K2EDTA tubes by collaborating institutions according to the institutions' own protocols. For TCRbeta analysis, collaborator samples were shipped as frozen whole blood, as isolated PBMCs, or as DNA extracted from either sample type. Measured from the cysteine to the phenylalanine, the CDR3 is 19 residues long. The CDR3 DNA has 57 bases and is translated from base 1. TCRbeta CDR3 regions were amplified from genomic DNA by means of the immunoSEQ Assay, a bias-controlled multiplex PCR. The authors' pipeline ran thus. Within the assay, amplification of reference gene primers was used to estimate how many nucleated cells each sample contained. Sequence reads were collapsed and filtered to measure the absolute abundance of every unique TCRbeta CDR3 rearrangement. For each sample, productive Simpson clonality was calculated as the square root of Simpson's diversity index across productive rearrangements. TCRdb took this table from immuneACCESS and kept in-frame rearrangements with V and J called. Such tables lack part of the clones; where checked against another copy, unresolved V genes explain under half of the gap, and the rest is unexplained. The V and J calls and clone size are taken from that table; D and trimming were inferred from the DNA. For this sample there are roughly 52,000 clones; roughly 90% appear just once. The leading ten clones occupy 7.5% to 8.5% of the sample.

This clonotype originated in a man aged 60 to 75 with active COVID-19. In this chain, TRBV21-1 is recombined with TRBJ2-7; the table gives TRBD2 as D, unverified against the DNA. TRBV21-1 is a pseudogene segment. Sequencing was carried out using peripheral blood. CDR3 protein: CASSKGAGGPQGEDYEQYF. The nucleotides are TGTGCCAGCAGCAAAGGGGCGGGAGGGCCTCAGGGAGAGGACTACGAGCAGTACTTC.